This TCR beta chain was identified during a study of CD8+CD57+ T cells in acquired aplastic anemia. For the study at large: Sorted CD4+ and CD8+ cells yielded DNA averaging around 3.2 ug. Findings and caveats of the study: Patients and controls turned out to have 25 to 30 CD8+ CDR3 sequences in common.

The TCR beta profiling, which covered VDJ combination and CDR3 sequence, was carried out using genomic DNA as the template. TCRdb re-analysed the reads in MiXCR, keeping a single row per CDR3 protein. This table holds around 180,000 distinct CDR3 sequences, less than 60% found once. In this sample, this clonotype turned up a few times. Its antigen is unknown. V was trimmed by 6 bases and J by 4 bases, leaving 13 bases between them. The germline V gene has CDR1 SNHLY and CDR2 FYNNEI. There are 13 residues in the CDR3. Patients picked for sequencing had shown CD8+CD57+ cell expansion detected by flow cytometry. All patients had severe acquired aplastic anemia.

The chain links TRBV2 to TRBJ2-7; perhaps TRBD2 as D (5 bases). The receptor comes from a human donor with aplastic anemia. The sample was sorted CD4+, CD8+, or CD8+CD57+ T cells (not recorded which) from PBMCs. CDR3 in amino acids: CASRGDYFYEQYF. In nucleotides, the CDR3 is TGTGCCAGCAGGGGCGACTATTTTTACGAGCAGTACTTC.